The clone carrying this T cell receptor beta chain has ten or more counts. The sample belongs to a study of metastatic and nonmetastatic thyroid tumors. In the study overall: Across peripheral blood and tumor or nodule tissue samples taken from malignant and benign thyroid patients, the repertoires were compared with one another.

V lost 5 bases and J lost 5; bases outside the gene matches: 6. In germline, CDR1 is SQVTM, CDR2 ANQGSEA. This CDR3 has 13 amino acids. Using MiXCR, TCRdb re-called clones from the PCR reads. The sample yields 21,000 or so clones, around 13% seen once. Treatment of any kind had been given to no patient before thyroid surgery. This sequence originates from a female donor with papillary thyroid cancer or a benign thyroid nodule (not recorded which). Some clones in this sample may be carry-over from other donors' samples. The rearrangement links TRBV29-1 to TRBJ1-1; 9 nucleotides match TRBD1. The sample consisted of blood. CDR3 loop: CSVKDRGRTEAFF. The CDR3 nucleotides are TGCAGCGTTAAGGACAGGGGTCGGACTGAAGCTTTCTTT.